This T cell receptor (beta chain) was captured in a study of blood T cells in healthy people across ages. Study outcomes and limitations: The donors' CMV status was not determined, possibly confounding changes in expanded clonotypes. PBMCs were not sorted, which prevented a conclusive comparison of naive versus antigen-experienced cells.

Using a J-beta primer mix together with a sample-barcoded 5' primer, a second PCR was run for roughly 7 to 12 cycles. The template-switch adaptor was a 5' adaptor with 12 random nucleotides. It tagged each cDNA molecule. TCRdb re-derived calls from the 5' RACE reads in MiXCR, one entry per CDR3 protein. The sample has about 1.8 million distinct CDR3 sequences, 40% to 55% seen once. Donors were healthy Caucasian individuals from Russia aged about 6 to 100. In germline, CDR1 is SGHTA, CDR2 FQGNSA. The junction had 8 bases not matched to a gene; V was cut back by 3 bases and J by 3 bases. The CDR3 loop spans 16 amino acids. In the case of this clonotype: Antigen unknown.

The sequence was collected from a middle-aged woman in good health. Sequenced input: blood. The chain uses TRBV7-2 and TRBJ2-7; 10 bases align to TRBD1. CDR3 nucleotides: TGTGCCAGCAGCTTCACCGGGACAGGGGTAGGCTACGAGCAGTACTTC. It codes for CASSFTGTGVGYEQYF.